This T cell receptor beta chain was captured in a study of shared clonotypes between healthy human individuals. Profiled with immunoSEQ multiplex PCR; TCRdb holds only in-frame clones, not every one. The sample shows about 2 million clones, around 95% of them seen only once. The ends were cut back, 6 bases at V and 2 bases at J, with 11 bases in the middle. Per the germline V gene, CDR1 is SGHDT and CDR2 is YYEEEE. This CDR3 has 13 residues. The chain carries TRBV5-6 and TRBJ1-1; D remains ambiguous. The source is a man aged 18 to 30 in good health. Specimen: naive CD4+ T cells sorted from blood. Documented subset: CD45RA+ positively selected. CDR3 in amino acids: CASTWTDNTEAFF. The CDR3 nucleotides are TGTGCCAGCACCTGGACGGATAACACTGAAGCTTTCTTT.